The 5 T cell receptor beta chains reported below all come from one sample, sequenced in a study of blood T cell repertoires in COVID-19 (dated by TCRdb to about 2020). Library prep was done by the immunoSEQ multiplex PCR assay. TCRdb limited this immuneACCESS table to in-frame rearrangements with V and J called. A share of clones is missing; checked studies link under half to unresolved V genes, and the rest is unexplained. The sample table records 410,000 or so clones; about 88% of these occur just once. In total, the top ten clones hold under 2% of the sample. Sequences were obtained from peripheral blood. All receptors come from a woman in her 40s with COVID-19, enrolled during active disease.

This chain links TRBV4-1 with TRBJ2-3; D remains unclear. Per germline, CDR1 MGHRA and CDR2 YSYEKL. The CDR3 runs to 13 residues. The germline V and J ends were trimmed by 0 bases and 4 bases, with 5 bases remaining between them. The DNA for the CDR3 is TGCGCCAGCAGCCAAGAGGGCGCAGATACGCAGTATTTT. Its protein product is CASSQEGADTQYF.

This chain joins TRBV5-4 and TRBJ1-2; TRBD1 agrees at 7 bases. CDR1 SGHNT and CDR2 YYREEE come from the germline V gene (reference sequence). The CDR3 covers 16 residues. V lost 4 bases, J lost 1 base, and 10 bases stayed unmatched. The CDR3 DNA sequence: TGTGCCAGCAGCAGGGAGACAGGGTTTAGTAACTATGGCTACACCTTC. The encoded protein is CASSRETGFSNYGYTF.

In nucleotides, the CDR3 is TGTGCCAGCAGTTCAGTAGCGGGAACCCACGAGCAGTACTTC. Its translation: CASSSVAGTHEQYF. The V and J genes are TRBV27 and TRBJ2-7, with 8 bases identical to TRBD2. This CDR3 spans 14 amino acids. V lost 4 bases to trimming and J lost 5 bases; unmatched junction nucleotides: 7. Germline CDR1 and CDR2: MNHEY and SMNVEV (reference sequence).

The count of this clone is one. V usage is TRBV20-1 and J usage is TRBJ2-7, with a possible D match to TRBD2 (6 bases). V dropped 6 bases and J dropped 3 bases, with 9 bases sitting between them. Per the germline V gene, CDR1 is DFQATT and CDR2 is SNEGSKA (reference sequence). The CDR3 covers 11 residues. In DNA, the CDR3 is TGCAGTGCAAGACTAGGCTACGAGCAGTACTTC. It is translated as CSARLGYEQYF.

DNA of the CDR3: TGTGCCAGCAGTGGACAGGGGGCATCTCAGCCCCAGCATTTT. Protein product: CASSGQGASQPQHF. This chain connects TRBV2 to TRBJ1-5, with 10 bases lining up with TRBD1. This CDR3 has 14 residues. V lost 4 bases, J lost 6 bases, and 3 bases stayed unmatched. The germline CDR1 and CDR2 sequences are SNHLY and FYNNEI.